The clone carrying this T cell receptor (beta chain) was seen a single time. Its antigen is as yet unknown. CDR3 length equals 14 residues. V gave up 5 bases and J gave up 10 bases; unmatched junction bases: 11. Looked up from germline, CDR1 is LNHDA and CDR2 is SQIVND (reference sequence). This table comes from immunoSEQ multiplex PCR, and its TCRdb copy is limited to in-frame clones, with some not included. The profile shows over 200,000 clones, over 65% of them singletons. This sample was included in a study of cytomegalovirus exposure and HLA in healthy donors. Study context: According to later analysis, the same platform produced the roughly 120 validation and 600 to 800 first-cohort repertoires. The study's findings and limits: Rarity held for most TCR sequences, but there were some public TCRs that occurred in many donors.

The donors were part of the 120-subject validation cohort, which stood apart from the roughly 730-subject first cohort. The gene calls are TRBV19 and TRBJ2-5; 9 nucleotides match TRBD2. The specimen was PBMCs. This clonotype originated in a woman between 18 and 29 years old in good health and CMV-seronegative. The CDR3 reads CASSLTSGARSQYF. In nucleotides, the CDR3 is TGTGCCAGTAGTCTGACTAGCGGCGCGAGGAGCCAGTACTTC.